This T cell receptor (beta chain) is from a study of brain T cells in children with intractable seizures. Trimming removed 11 bases at V and 6 bases at J, with 21 bases between. Germline V gene lookup returns CDR1 MNHGY and CDR2 SAAAGT. The CDR3 spans 14 residues. TCRdb's copy holds only in-frame clones and misses some; the assay was immunoSEQ multiplex PCR. The sample holds some 76,000 clones, around 93% seen once. Sample: peripheral blood, taken at surgery. The V call is TRBV6-8, the J call TRBJ2-3, with a weak D call TRBD2 (6 bases). This receptor was obtained from a boy younger than two with tuberous sclerosis and intractable seizures. CDR3 sequence: CAGRRGRSVDTQYF. The DNA of the CDR3 is TGTGCCGGGAGAAGAGGGAGGAGCGTCGATACGCAGTATTTT.